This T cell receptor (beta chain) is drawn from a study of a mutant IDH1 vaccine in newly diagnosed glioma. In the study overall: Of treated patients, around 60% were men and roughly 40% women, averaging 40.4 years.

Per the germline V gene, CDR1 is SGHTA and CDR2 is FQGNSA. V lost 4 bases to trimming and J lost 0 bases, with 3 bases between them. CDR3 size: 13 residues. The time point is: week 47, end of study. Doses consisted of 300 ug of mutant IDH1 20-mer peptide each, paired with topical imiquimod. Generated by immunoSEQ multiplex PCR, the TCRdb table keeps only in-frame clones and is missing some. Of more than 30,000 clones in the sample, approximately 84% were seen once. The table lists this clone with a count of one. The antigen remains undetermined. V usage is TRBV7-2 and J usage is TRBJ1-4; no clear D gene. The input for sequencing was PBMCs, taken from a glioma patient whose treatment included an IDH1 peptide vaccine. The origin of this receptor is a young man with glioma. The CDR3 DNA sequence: TGTGCCAGCAGCTCGTCAACTAATGAAAAACTGTTTTTT. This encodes CASSSSTNEKLFF.